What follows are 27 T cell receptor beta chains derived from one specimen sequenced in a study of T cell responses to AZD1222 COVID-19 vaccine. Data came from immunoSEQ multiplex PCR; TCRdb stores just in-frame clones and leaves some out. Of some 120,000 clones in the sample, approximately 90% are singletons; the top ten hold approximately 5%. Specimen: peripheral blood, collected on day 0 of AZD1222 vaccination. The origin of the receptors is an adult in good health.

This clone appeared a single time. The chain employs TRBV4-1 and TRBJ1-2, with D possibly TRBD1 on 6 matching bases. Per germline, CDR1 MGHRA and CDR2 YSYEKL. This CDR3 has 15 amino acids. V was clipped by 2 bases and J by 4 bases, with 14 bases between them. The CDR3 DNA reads TGCGCCAGCAGCCAAAGTACAGGGCTGAGCTATGGCTACACCTTC. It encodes CASSQSTGLSYGYTF.

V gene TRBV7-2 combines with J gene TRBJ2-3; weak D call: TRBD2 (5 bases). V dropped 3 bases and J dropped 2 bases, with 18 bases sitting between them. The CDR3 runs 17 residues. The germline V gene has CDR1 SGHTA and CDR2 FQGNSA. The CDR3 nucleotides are TGTGCCAGCAGCTTGGCAGAGCGGTTTGCGGCCACAGATACGCAGTATTTT. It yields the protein CASSLAERFAATDTQYF.

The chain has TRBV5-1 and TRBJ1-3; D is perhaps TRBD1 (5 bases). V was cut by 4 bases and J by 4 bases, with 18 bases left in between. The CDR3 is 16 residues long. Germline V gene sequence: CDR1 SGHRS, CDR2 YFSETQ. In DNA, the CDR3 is TGCGCCAGCAGCCAAAACCCGGGGACTGAGGGAAACACCATATATTTT. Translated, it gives CASSQNPGTEGNTIYF.

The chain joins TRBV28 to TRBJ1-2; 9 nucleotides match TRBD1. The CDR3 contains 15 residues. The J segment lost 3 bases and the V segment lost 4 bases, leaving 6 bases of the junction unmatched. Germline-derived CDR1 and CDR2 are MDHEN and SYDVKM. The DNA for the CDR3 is TGTGCCAGCAGTTCCGGACAGGGGTCTGACTATGGCTACACCTTC. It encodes CASSSGQGSDYGYTF.

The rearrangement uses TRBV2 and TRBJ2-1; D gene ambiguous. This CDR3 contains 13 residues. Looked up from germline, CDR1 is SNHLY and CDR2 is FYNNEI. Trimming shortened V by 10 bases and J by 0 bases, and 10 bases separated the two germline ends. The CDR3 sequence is CATMESSYNEQFF. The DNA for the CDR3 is TGTGCCACTATGGAGAGCTCCTACAATGAGCAGTTCTTC.

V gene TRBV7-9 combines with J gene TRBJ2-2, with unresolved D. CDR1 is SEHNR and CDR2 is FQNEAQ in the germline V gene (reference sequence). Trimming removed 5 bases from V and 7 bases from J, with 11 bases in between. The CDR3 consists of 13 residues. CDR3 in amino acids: CASSAYTHGELFF. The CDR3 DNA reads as TGTGCCAGCAGCGCATATACTCACGGGGAGCTGTTTTTT.

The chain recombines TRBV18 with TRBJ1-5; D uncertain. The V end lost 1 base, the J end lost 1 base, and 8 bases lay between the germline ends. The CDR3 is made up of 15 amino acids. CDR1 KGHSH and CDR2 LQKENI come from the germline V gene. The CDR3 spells CASSPQGLSNQPQHF. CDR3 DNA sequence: TGTGCCAGCTCACCACAGGGCCTGAGCAATCAGCCCCAGCATTTT.

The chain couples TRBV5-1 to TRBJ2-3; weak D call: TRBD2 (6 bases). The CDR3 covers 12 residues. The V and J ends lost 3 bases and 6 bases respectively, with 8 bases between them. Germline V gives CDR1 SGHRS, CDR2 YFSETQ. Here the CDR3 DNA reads TGCGCCAGCAGCTCTAGCGTCGATACGCAGTATTTT. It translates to CASSSSVDTQYF.

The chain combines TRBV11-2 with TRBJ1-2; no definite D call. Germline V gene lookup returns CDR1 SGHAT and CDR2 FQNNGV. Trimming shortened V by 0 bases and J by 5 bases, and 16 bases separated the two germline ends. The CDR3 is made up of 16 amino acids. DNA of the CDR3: TGTGCCAGCAGCTTAGATCTTTCGCGCAGGTTGTATGGCTACACCTTC. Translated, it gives CASSLDLSRRLYGYTF.

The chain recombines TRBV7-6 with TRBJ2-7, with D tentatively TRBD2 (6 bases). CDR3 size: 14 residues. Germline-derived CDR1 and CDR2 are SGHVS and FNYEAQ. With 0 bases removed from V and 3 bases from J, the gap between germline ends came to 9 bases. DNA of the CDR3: TGTGCCAGCAGCTTAGCGGGACTTATCTACGAGCAGTACTTC. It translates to CASSLAGLIYEQYF.

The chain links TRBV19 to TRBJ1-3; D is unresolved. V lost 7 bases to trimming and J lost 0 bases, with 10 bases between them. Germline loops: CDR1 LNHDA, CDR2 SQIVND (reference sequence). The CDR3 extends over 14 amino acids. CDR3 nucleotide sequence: TGTGCCAGTACCGGGGTTAGCTCTGGAAACACCATATATTTT. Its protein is CASTGVSSGNTIYF.

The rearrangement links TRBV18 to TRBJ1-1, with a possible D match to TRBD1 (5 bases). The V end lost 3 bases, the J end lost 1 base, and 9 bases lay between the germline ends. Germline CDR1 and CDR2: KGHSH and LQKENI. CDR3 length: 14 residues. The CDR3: CASSPSTGNTEAFF. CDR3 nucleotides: TGTGCCAGCTCACCCTCAACAGGGAACACTGAAGCTTTCTTT.

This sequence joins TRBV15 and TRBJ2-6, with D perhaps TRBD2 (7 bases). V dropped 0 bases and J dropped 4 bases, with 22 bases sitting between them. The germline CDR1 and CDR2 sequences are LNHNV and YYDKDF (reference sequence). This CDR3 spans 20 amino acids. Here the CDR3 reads CATSREPPRGAGVGANVLTF. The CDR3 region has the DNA TGTGCCACCAGCAGAGAACCCCCCCGGGGGGCAGGGGTAGGGGCCAACGTCCTGACTTTC. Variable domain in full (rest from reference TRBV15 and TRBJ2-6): DAMVIQNPRYQVTQFGKPVTLSCSQTLNHNVMYWYQQKSSQAPKLLFHYYDKDFNNEADTPDNFQSRRPNTSFCFLDIRSPGLGDTAMYLCATSREPPRGAGVGANVLTFGAGSRLTVL.

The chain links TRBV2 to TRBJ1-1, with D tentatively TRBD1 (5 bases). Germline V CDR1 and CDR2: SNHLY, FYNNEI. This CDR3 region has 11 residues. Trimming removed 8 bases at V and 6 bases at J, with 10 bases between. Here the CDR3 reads CASRREAEAFF. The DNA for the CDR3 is TGTGCCAGCCGCAGGGAGGCTGAAGCTTTCTTT.

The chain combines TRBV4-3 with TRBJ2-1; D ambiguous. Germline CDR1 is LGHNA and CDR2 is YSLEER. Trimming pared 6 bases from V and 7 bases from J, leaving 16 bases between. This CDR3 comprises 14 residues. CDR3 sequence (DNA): TGCGCCAGCAGTCAACGAGGTAGCTTTAATGAGCAGTTCTTC. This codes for CASSQRGSFNEQFF.

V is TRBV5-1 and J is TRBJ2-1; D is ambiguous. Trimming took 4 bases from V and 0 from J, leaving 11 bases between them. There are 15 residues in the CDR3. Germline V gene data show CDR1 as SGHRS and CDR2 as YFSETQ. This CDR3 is CASSVDPGSYNEQFF. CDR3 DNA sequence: TGCGCCAGCAGCGTGGACCCAGGCTCCTACAATGAGCAGTTCTTC.

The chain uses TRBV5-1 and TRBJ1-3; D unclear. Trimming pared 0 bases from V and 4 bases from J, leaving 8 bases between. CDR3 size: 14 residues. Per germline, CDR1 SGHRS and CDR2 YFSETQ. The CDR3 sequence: CASSLEGTGNTIYF. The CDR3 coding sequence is TGCGCCAGCAGCTTGGAGGGAACCGGAAACACCATATATTTT.

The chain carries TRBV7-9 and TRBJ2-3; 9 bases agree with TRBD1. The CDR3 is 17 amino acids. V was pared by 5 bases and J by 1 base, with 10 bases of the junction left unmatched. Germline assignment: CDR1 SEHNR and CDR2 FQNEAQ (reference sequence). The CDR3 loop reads CASSAKQGAKRTDTQYF. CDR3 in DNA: TGTGCCAGCAGCGCCAAACAGGGGGCGAAGCGCACAGATACGCAGTATTTT.

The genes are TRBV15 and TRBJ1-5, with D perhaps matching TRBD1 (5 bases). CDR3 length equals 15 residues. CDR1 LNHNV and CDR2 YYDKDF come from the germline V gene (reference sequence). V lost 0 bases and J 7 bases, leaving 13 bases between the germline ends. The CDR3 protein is CATSRDRQGGQPQHF. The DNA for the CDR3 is TGTGCCACCAGCAGAGATCGGCAGGGTGGGCAGCCCCAGCATTTT.

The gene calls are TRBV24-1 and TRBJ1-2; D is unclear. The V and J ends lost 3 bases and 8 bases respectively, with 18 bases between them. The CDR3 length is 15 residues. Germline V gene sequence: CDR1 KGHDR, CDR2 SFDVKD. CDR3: CATSDPRTFPGGYTF. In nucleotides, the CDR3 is TGTGCCACCAGTGATCCCCGGACCTTCCCGGGCGGCTACACCTTC.

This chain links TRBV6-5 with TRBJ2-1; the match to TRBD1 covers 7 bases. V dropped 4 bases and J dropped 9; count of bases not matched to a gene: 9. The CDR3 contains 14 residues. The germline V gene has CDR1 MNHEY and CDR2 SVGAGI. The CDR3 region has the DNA TGTGCCAGCAGTTTAATAAGGGGGCAAGGTGAGCAGTTCTTC. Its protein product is CASSLIRGQGEQFF.

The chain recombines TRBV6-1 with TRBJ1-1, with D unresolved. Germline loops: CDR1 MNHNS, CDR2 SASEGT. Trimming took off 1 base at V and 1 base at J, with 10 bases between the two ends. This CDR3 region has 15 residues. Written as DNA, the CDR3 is TGTGCCAGCAGTGAAGTAATTGGGCGGAACACTGAAGCTTTCTTT. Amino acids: CASSEVIGRNTEAFF.

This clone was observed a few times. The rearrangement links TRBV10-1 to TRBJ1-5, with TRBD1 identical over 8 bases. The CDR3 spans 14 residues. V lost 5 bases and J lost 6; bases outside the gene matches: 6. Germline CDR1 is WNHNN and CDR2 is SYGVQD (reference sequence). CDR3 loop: CASSQQGVTQPQHF. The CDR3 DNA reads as TGCGCCAGCAGTCAACAGGGGGTGACTCAGCCCCAGCATTTT.

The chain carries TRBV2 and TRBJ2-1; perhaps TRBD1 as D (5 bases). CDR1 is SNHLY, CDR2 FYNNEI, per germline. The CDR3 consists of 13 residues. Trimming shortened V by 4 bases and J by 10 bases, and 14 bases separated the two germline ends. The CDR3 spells CASSGQGFREQFF. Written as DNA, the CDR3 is TGTGCCAGCAGTGGTCAGGGTTTCAGGGAGCAGTTCTTC.

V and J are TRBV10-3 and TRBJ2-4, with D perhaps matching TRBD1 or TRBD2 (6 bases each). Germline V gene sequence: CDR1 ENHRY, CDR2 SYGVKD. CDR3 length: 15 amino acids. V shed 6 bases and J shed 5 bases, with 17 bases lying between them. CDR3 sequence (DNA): TGTGCCATCAGAGAAGGGGGGCGCCGGGAAAACATTCAGTACTTC. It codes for CAIREGGRRENIQYF.

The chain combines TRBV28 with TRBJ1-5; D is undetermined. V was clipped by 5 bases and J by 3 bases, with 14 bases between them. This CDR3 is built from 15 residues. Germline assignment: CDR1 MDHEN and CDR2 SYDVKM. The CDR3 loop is CASSLVPVLNQPQHF. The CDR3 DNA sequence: TGTGCCAGCAGTCTCGTCCCTGTTCTCAATCAGCCCCAGCATTTT.

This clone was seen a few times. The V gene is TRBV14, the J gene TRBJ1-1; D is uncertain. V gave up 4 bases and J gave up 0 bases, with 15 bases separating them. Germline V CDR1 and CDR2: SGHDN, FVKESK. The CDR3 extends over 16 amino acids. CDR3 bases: TGTGCCAGCAGCCCTAGAGTGACCGGATTGAACACTGAAGCTTTCTTT. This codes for CASSPRVTGLNTEAFF.